One sample yielded the 24 T cell receptor beta chains listed below, sequenced in a study of shared clonotypes between healthy human individuals. The method was immunoSEQ multiplex PCR; TCRdb's version includes in-frame clones alone and lacks a portion of them. The data contain about 1 million clones, around 76% of them singletons. Sequencing input: memory CD4+ T cells sorted from blood. Subset indicated: CD45RA-negative fraction. These receptors all stem from a man aged 18 to 29 in good health.

This chain links TRBV19 with TRBJ2-1; 8 nucleotides agree with TRBD2. This CDR3 has 15 residues. Germline CDR1 reads LNHDA; CDR2 reads SQIVND (reference sequence). Trimming removed 4 bases from V and 4 bases from J; junction bases left unmatched: 6. The DNA for the CDR3 is TGTGCCAGTAGTAAAGGTAGCGGGACGTACAATGAGCAGTTCTTC. It translates to CASSKGSGTYNEQFF.

The V and J genes are TRBV6-6 and TRBJ2-1, with 11 nucleotides matching TRBD2. Germline-derived CDR1 and CDR2 are MNHNY and SVGAGI (reference sequence). The trim removed 5 bases at V and 10 bases at J, leaving 13 bases unmatched. This CDR3 contains 16 residues. The CDR3 reads CASSPPGLAALEEQFF. Written as DNA, the CDR3 is TGTGCCAGCAGTCCCCCGGGACTAGCGGCGTTGGAGGAGCAGTTCTTC.

The V gene is TRBV28, the J gene TRBJ1-2, with D perhaps TRBD1 (5 bases). CDR1 is MDHEN, CDR2 SYDVKM, per germline. Trimming left V 1 base short and J 2 bases short, with 14 bases between. The CDR3 extends over 16 amino acids. The CDR3: CASSLSQPGRNYGYTF. The DNA of the CDR3 is TGTGCCAGCAGTTTATCCCAGCCGGGACGGAACTATGGCTACACCTTC.

The chain couples TRBV27 to TRBJ1-1; 12 bases agree with TRBD1. Per germline, CDR1 MNHEY and CDR2 SMNVEV (reference sequence). CDR3 size: 15 residues. Trimming at V came to 4 bases and at J to 5 bases, leaving 5 bases not matched to a gene. In nucleotides, the CDR3 is TGTGCCAGCAGTTCGGGACAGGGGGCCCGGACTGAAGCTTTCTTT. This gives the protein CASSSGQGARTEAFF.

The V and J genes are TRBV7-2 and TRBJ2-3; 7 positions match TRBD2. After removal of 1 base from V and 4 bases from J, the junction contained 11 bases not matched to a gene. The length of the CDR3 is 17 residues. Germline lookup yields CDR1 SGHTA and CDR2 FQGNSA. This CDR3 is CASSLGGSGWGADTQYF. Written as DNA, the CDR3 is TGTGCCAGCAGCTTAGGAGGTAGCGGGTGGGGGGCAGATACGCAGTATTTT.

The V gene is TRBV5-1, the J gene TRBJ2-3; possibly TRBD1 for D (5 bases). From germline, CDR1 is SGHRS and CDR2 YFSETQ. The CDR3 contains 17 residues. Trimming pared 6 bases from V and 4 bases from J, leaving 24 bases between. The CDR3 bases are TGCGCCAGCACCGAGTCGGCACCAGGGAAAAGTCCAGATACGCAGTATTTT. It encodes CASTESAPGKSPDTQYF.

Only one count was recorded for this clone. The chain has TRBV11-2 and TRBJ1-6; the D is unclear. CDR1 is SGHAT and CDR2 is FQNNGV in the germline V gene. V was cut by 0 bases and J by 2 bases, with 14 bases left in between. The CDR3 covers 18 residues. CDR3 in DNA: TGTGCCAGCAGCTTAGAGGCTCTGGCTGGGGCCTATAATTCACCCCTCCACTTT. Translation gives CASSLEALAGAYNSPLHF.

This clone has ten or more counts. The gene calls are TRBV7-8 and TRBJ2-2; D is ambiguous. The V end was cut by 5 bases, the J end by 2 bases, with 15 bases between. CDR1 and CDR2 (germline): SGHVS, FQNEAQ. The CDR3 runs 16 residues. The DNA for the CDR3 is TGTGCCAGCAGCACCGGAGCCCGCAGAAACACCGGGGAGCTGTTTTTT. Its protein product is CASSTGARRNTGELFF. Full variable domain (rest looked up from reference TRBV7-8 and TRBJ2-2): GAGVSQSPRYKVAKRGQDVALRCDPISGHVSLFWYQQALGQGPEFLTYFQNEAQLDKSGLPSDRFFAERPEGSVSTLKIQRTQQEDSAVYLCASSTGARRNTGELFFGEGSRLTVL.

This chain links TRBV5-1 with TRBJ2-1, with 13 positions matching TRBD2. With 1 base clipped from V and 3 bases from J, the junction kept 7 bases outside the gene matches. The CDR3 extends over 18 amino acids. Germline assignment: CDR1 SGHRS and CDR2 YFSETQ. CDR3 protein: CASSLRPTSGGLYNEQFF. CDR3 coding DNA: TGCGCCAGCAGCTTGAGGCCGACTAGCGGGGGGCTCTACAATGAGCAGTTCTTC. Complete variable domain (other parts from reference TRBV5-1 and TRBJ2-1): KAGVTQTPRYLIKTRGQQVTLSCSPISGHRSVSWYQQTPGQGLQFLFEYFSETQRNKGNFPGRFSGRQFSNSRSEMNVSTLELGDSALYLCASSLRPTSGGLYNEQFFGPGTRLTVL.

As for this clone: A much larger clone sits a single nucleotide away, making a read error possible. The genes are TRBV7-6 and TRBJ2-7; D gene uncertain. CDR1 and CDR2 (germline): SGHVS, FNYEAQ. The CDR3 is 13 residues long. The CDR3 DNA reads as TGTGCCAACAGCTTAGGCCTAGTCGGCGAGCAGTACTTC. Its protein product is CANSLGLVGEQYF.

This sequence joins TRBV19 and TRBJ1-1; 11 positions agree with TRBD1. The length of the CDR3 is 16 residues. V was clipped by 4 bases and J by 5 bases; unmatched bases: 9. The germline V gene encodes CDR1 LNHDA and CDR2 SQIVND (reference sequence). The CDR3 sequence is CASSTPPGTGGTEAFF. For the CDR3, the DNA is TGTGCCAGTAGTACCCCCCCCGGGACAGGGGGGACTGAAGCTTTCTTT.

This chain uses TRBV5-1 with TRBJ1-1; 9 positions agree with TRBD1. V was clipped by 4 bases and J by 5 bases; unmatched bases: 12. The CDR3 has 16 amino acids. Germline loops: CDR1 SGHRS, CDR2 YFSETQ. Here the CDR3 DNA reads TGCGCCAGCAGCGGAACAGGGGGCGCGGGGCTAACTGAAGCTTTCTTT. Its translation: CASSGTGGAGLTEAFF. Drawing the rest from reference TRBV5-1 and TRBJ1-1, the complete variable domain is KAGVTQTPRYLIKTRGQQVTLSCSPISGHRSVSWYQQTPGQGLQFLFEYFSETQRNKGNFPGRFSGRQFSNSRSEMNVSTLELGDSALYLCASSGTGGAGLTEAFFGQGTRLTVV.

The V call is TRBV7-2, the J call TRBJ2-5; TRBD2 aligns across 11 bases. The V segment lost 4 bases and the J segment 7 bases; nucleotides outside the gene matches: 11. The CDR3 totals 16 residues. Germline assignment: CDR1 SGHTA and CDR2 FQGNSA. The CDR3 sequence: CASSSSSGGLSGTQYF. DNA of the CDR3: TGTGCCAGCAGCTCTTCTAGCGGGGGGCTGAGCGGGACCCAGTACTTC.

This clone was recorded once. The genes are TRBV9 and TRBJ2-1; tentatively, D is TRBD1 (7 bases). Germline V lookup: CDR1 SGDLS, CDR2 YYNGEE. CDR3 length: 16 residues. Trimming took off 0 bases at V and 4 bases at J, with 14 bases between the two ends. Here the CDR3 reads CASSVESAGGYNEQFF. The CDR3 DNA sequence: TGTGCCAGCAGCGTAGAGTCGGCAGGGGGGTACAATGAGCAGTTCTTC.

The rearrangement uses TRBV30 and TRBJ2-4; 8 nucleotides line up with TRBD2. CDR3 size: 19 residues. Germline V lookup: CDR1 GTSNPN, CDR2 SVGIG (reference sequence). V lost 1 base, J lost 0 bases, and 14 bases stayed unmatched. The CDR3 loop reads CAWSAPGLGGTGAKNIQYF. In DNA form, the CDR3 reads TGTGCCTGGAGTGCTCCGGGACTAGGTGGTACCGGAGCCAAAAACATTCAGTACTTC.

The rearrangement links TRBV5-1 to TRBJ1-5; unclear D gene. CDR1 is SGHRS, CDR2 YFSETQ, per germline. Trimming removed 4 bases at V and 5 bases at J, with 13 bases between. The CDR3 has 14 amino acids. CDR3 loop: CASSLDAGDQPQHF. In DNA form, the CDR3 reads TGCGCCAGCAGCCTGGACGCGGGAGATCAGCCCCAGCATTTT.

The chain employs TRBV5-1 and TRBJ1-1; maybe TRBD1 (5 bases). V lost 4 bases and J lost 1, with 11 bases in between. CDR1 SGHRS and CDR2 YFSETQ come from the germline V gene. This CDR3 comprises 14 residues. CDR3 bases: TGCGCCAGCAGCGAAGGGGTAGGGAACACTGAAGCTTTCTTT. This translates into CASSEGVGNTEAFF.

The chain has TRBV28 and TRBJ2-3, with D uncertain. The CDR3 has 15 residues. CDR1 is MDHEN, CDR2 SYDVKM, per germline. V was clipped by 2 bases and J by 3 bases, with 12 bases between them. This CDR3 reads CASSLPTELTDTQYF. The CDR3 coding sequence is TGTGCCAGCAGTTTACCCACAGAACTAACAGATACGCAGTATTTT. Filled out from reference TRBV28 and TRBJ2-3, the complete variable domain reads DVKVTQSSRYLVKRTGEKVFLECVQDMDHENMFWYRQDPGLGLRLIYFSYDVKMKEKGDIPEGYSVSREKKERFSLILESASTNQTSMYLCASSLPTELTDTQYFGPGTRLTVL.

About this clone itself: Its ends do not fully match the called genes, so a read error is possible. The V call is TRBV19, the J call TRBJ1-5, with TRBD1 matching over 9 bases. The CDR3 extends over 14 amino acids. Germline values: CDR1 LNHDA, CDR2 SQIVND (reference sequence). CDR3 coding DNA: TGTGCCAGTAGTGATACAGGGGGCAAGCAGCCCCAGCATTTT. Translated, it gives CASSDTGGKQPQHF.

The chain employs TRBV7-9 and TRBJ2-3, with D perhaps given as TRBD1 or TRBD2 (5 bases each). The germline V and J ends were trimmed by 4 bases and 4 bases, with 12 bases remaining between them. Germline V lookup: CDR1 SEHNR, CDR2 FQNEAQ (reference sequence). The CDR3 has 14 amino acids. DNA of the CDR3: TGTGCCAGCAGCTCGACCCGGGACGCAGATACGCAGTATTTT. Translation: CASSSTRDADTQYF. The variable domain in full, completed from reference TRBV7-9 and TRBJ2-3, reads DTGVSQNPRHKITKRGQNVTFRCDPISEHNRLYWYRQTLGQGPEFLTYFQNEAQLEKSRLLSDRFSAERPKGSFSTLEIQRTEQGDSAMYLCASSSTRDADTQYFGPGTRLTVL.

The V call is TRBV6-7, the J call TRBJ2-7; no definite D call. TRBV6-7 is placed among ORFs of uncertain function. Trimming took off 1 base at V and 4 bases at J, with 14 bases between the two ends. This CDR3 is 15 amino acids long. CDR3: CASSYFPKPYYEQYF. The CDR3 DNA follows: TGTGCCAGCAGTTACTTCCCAAAACCGTATTACGAGCAGTACTTC.

A word on this clone: This sample also contains other DNA sequences that code for the same CDR3. The V gene is TRBV19, the J gene TRBJ1-5; no reliable D call. This CDR3 is 14 amino acids long. Germline values: CDR1 LNHDA, CDR2 SQIVND (reference sequence). V shed 3 bases and J shed 0 bases, with 6 bases lying between them. The CDR3: CASSMANSNQPQHF. The CDR3 DNA is TGTGCCAGTAGTATGGCTAATAGCAATCAGCCCCAGCATTTT.

Details on this clone: This sample includes further DNA sequences coding for the same CDR3. The V gene is TRBV28, the J gene TRBJ1-2; possible D gene TRBD1, 5 bases. This CDR3 contains 12 residues. The V end lost 3 bases, the J end lost 8 bases, and 10 bases lay between the germline ends. CDR1 and CDR2 (germline): MDHEN, SYDVKM. Here the CDR3 DNA reads TGTGCCAGCAGTTTGGCGGGGCGCGGCTACACCTTC. It is translated as CASSLAGRGYTF.

This chain connects TRBV2 to TRBJ1-4; weak D call: TRBD1 (6 bases). V was shortened by 4 bases and J by 8 bases, with 14 bases between the two germline ends. In germline, CDR1 is SNHLY, CDR2 FYNNEI. The CDR3 loop spans 14 amino acids. CDR3 protein: CASSAVTGVEKLFF. The CDR3 DNA reads TGTGCCAGCAGTGCAGTGACAGGCGTAGAAAAACTGTTTTTT.